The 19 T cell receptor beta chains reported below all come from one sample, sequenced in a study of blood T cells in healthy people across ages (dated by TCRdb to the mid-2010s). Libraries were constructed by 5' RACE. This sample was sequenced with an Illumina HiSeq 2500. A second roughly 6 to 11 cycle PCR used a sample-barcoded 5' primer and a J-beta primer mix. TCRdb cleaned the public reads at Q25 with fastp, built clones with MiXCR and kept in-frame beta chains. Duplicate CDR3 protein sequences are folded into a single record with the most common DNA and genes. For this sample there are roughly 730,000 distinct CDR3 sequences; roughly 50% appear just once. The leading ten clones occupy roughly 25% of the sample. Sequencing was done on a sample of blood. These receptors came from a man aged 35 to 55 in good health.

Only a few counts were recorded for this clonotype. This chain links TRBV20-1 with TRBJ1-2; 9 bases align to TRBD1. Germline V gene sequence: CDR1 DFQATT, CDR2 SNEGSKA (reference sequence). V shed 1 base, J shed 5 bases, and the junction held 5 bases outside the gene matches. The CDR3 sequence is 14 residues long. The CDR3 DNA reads TGCAGTGCTAGAGTCGGACAGGGGAGATATGGCTACACCTTC. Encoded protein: CSARVGQGRYGYTF.

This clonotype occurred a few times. The CDR3 reads CASSAAGTGNEQFF. The CDR3, as DNA: TGTGCCAGCAGCGCTGCCGGGACAGGTAATGAGCAGTTCTTC. The V and J genes are TRBV7-8 and TRBJ2-1; TRBD1 matches at 8 bases. The V segment lost 5 bases and the J segment 7 bases; nucleotides outside the gene matches: 7. Germline V lookup: CDR1 SGHVS, CDR2 FQNEAQ. This CDR3 is 14 amino acids long.

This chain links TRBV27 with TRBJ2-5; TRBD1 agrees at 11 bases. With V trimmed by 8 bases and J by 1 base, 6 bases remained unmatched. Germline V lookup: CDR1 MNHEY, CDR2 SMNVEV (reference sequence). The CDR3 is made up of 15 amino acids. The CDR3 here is CASALGTGGQETQYF. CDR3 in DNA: TGTGCCAGCGCTCTTGGGACAGGGGGCCAAGAGACCCAGTACTTC.

In DNA form, the CDR3 reads TGTGCCAGCAGTTTACCCGGCTGGGGGAGGGAGACCCAGTACTTC. Its translation is CASSLPGWGRETQYF. This chain links TRBV28 with TRBJ2-5; a weak D match, TRBD2 (6 bases). Trimming left V 2 bases short and J 5 bases short, with 15 bases between. The CDR3 covers 15 residues. Germline CDR1 MDHEN, CDR2 SYDVKM.

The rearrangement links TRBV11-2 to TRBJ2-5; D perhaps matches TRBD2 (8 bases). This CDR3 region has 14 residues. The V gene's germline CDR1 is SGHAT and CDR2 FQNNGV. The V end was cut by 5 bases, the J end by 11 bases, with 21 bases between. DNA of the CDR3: TGTGCCAGCAGCCGTAGCGGGACAGTCGGTAGACAGTACTTC. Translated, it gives CASSRSGTVGRQYF. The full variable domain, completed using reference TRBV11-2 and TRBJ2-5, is EAGVAQSPRYKIIEKRQSVAFWCNPISGHATLYWYQQILGQGPKLLIQFQNNGVVDDSQLPKDRFSAERLKGVDSTLKIQPAKLEDSAVYLCASSRSGTVGRQYFGPGTRLLVL.

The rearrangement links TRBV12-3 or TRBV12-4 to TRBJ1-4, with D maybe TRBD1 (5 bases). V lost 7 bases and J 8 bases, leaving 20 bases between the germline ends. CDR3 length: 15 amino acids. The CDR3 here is CASTFRQSGGEKLFF. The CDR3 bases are TGTGCCAGCACCTTCCGACAGTCCGGTGGGGAAAAACTGTTTTTT.

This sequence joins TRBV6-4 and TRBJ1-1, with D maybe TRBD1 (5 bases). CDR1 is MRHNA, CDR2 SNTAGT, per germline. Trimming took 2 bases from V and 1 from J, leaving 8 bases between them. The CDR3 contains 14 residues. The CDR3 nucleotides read TGTGCCAGCAGTGACAAGGACAAGAACACTGAAGCTTTCTTT. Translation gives CASSDKDKNTEAFF.

This chain's CDR3 is CASSQAGPLGGPSNEKLFF. For the CDR3, the DNA is TGCGCCAGCAGCCAAGCTGGACCTCTGGGGGGGCCGAGCAATGAAAAACTGTTTTTT. V gene TRBV4-1 combines with J gene TRBJ1-4; maybe TRBD1 (6 bases). V was cut by 1 base and J by 5 bases, with 23 bases left in between. The CDR3 runs 19 residues. Germline V gene lookup returns CDR1 MGHRA and CDR2 YSYEKL.

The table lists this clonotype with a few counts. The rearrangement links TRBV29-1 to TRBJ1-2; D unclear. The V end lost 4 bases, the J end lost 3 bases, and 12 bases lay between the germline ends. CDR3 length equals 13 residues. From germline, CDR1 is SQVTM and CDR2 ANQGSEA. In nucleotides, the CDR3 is TGCAGCGTTGGGCCCCCGGCGGACTATGGCTACACCTTC. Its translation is CSVGPPADYGYTF.

As DNA, the CDR3 is TGTGCCACCAGTGATGGCCGGACAGGGGGCCTTTACAATGAGCAGTACTTC. Amino acids: CATSDGRTGGLYNEQYF. The chain carries TRBV24-1 and TRBJ2-7, with 11 nucleotides matching TRBD1. Germline trimming cut 3 bases from V and 7 bases from J; bases unmatched to any gene: 13. Germline V CDR1 and CDR2: KGHDR, SFDVKD. The CDR3 runs to 17 residues.

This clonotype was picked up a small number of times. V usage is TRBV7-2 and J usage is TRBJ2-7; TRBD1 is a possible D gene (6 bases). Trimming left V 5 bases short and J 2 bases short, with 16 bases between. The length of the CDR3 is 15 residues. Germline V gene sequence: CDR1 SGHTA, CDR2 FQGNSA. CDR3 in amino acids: CASSPFSTGTYEQYF. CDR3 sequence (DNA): TGTGCCAGCAGCCCCTTCTCGACAGGCACCTACGAGCAGTACTTC.

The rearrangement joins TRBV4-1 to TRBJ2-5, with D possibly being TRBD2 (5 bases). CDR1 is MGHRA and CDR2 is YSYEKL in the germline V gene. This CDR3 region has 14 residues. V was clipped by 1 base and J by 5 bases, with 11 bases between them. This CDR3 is CASSQVGASETQYF. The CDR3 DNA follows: TGCGCCAGCAGCCAAGTGGGTGCTAGCGAGACCCAGTACTTC.

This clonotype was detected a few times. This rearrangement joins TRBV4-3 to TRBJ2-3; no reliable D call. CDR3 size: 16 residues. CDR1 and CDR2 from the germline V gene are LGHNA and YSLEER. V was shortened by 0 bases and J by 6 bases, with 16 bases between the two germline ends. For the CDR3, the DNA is TGCGCCAGCAGCCAAGACCGATGGTCTCGTACGGATACGCAGTATTTT. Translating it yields CASSQDRWSRTDTQYF.

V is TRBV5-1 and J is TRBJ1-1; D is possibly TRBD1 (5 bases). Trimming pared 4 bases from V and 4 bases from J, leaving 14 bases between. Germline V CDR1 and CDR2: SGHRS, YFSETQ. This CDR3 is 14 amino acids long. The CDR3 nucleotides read TGCGCCAGCAGCCCCCAGGGTTCGCGCACTGAAGCTTTCTTT. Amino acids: CASSPQGSRTEAFF.

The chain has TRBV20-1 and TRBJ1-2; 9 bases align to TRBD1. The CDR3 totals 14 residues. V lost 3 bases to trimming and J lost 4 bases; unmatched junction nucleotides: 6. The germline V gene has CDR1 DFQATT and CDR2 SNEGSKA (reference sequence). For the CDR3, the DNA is TGCAGTGCTAGTCCCGGGACAGGGCTCTATGGCTACACCTTC. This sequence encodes CSASPGTGLYGYTF.

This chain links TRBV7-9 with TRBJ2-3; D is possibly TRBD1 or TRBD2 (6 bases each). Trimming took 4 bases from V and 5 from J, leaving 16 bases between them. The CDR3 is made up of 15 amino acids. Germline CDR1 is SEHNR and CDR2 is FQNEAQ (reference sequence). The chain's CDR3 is CASSSRDTERDTQYF. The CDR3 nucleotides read TGTGCCAGCAGCTCGCGGGACACTGAAAGAGATACGCAGTATTTT.

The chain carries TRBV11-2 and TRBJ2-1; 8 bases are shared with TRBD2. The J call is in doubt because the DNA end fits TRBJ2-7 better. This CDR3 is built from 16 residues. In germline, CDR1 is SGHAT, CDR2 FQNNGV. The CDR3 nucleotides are TGTGCCAGCAGCCCCTCACGAGCGGGAGCGTACAATGAGCAGTACTTC. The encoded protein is CASSPSRAGAYNEQYF.

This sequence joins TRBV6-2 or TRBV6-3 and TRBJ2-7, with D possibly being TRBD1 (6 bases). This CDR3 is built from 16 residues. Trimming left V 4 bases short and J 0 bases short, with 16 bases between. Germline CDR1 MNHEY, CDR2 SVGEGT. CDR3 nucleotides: TGTGCCAGCAGTTGGGGGACCTACAGGGACTCCTACGAGCAGTACTTC. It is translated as CASSWGTYRDSYEQYF.

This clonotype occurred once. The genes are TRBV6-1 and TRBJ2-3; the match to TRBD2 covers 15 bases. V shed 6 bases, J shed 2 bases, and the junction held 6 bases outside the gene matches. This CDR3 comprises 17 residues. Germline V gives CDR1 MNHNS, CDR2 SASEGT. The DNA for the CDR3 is TGTGCCAGCAGAATGGGACTAGCGGGGGGCGCCACAGATACGCAGTATTTT. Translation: CASRMGLAGGATDTQYF.